These T cell receptor beta chains were read from a single sample in a study of blood T cell repertoires in COVID-19. Sequencing used immunoSEQ multiplex PCR; TCRdb keeps in-frame clones, though not all of them. The profile shows some 300,000 clones, about nine tenths of them singletons. The sequenced material came from peripheral blood. These receptors all stem from a woman aged 25 to 39 who had recovered from COVID-19. The CDR3 runs from the conserved cysteine through the conserved F or W. A D gene is named only where the DNA matches it firmly. Rows give clone size only sometimes, using once, few, many, or a class for an expanded clone.

TRBJ2-3	-	once	TRBV5-1	TGCGCCAGCAGCGGAACGGGGAGCACAGATACGCAGTATTTT	CASSGTGSTDTQYF
TRBJ1-1	TRBD1	-	TRBV7-2	TGTGCCAGCAGCTTAGCGCCACCGGGACAGGGGGGGAACACTGAAGCTTTCTTT	CASSLAPPGQGGNTEAFF
TRBJ1-4	TRBD1	-	TRBV4-1	TGCGCCAGCAGCCAGGCGACAGGGGGCAGTGAAAAACTGTTTTTT	CASSQATGGSEKLFF
TRBJ1-1	TRBD1	-	TRBV2	TGTGCCAGCAGTTTGACAGGGACAGGGGGCACTGAAGCTTTCTTT	CASSLTGTGGTEAFF
TRBJ2-3	TRBD1	-	TRBV5-1	TGCGCCAGCAGCTTGGAGCCACAGGGGAGCACAGATACGCAGTATTTT	CASSLEPQGSTDTQYF
TRBJ1-5	-	-	TRBV19	TGTGCCAGTAGTATAGATGGGAGACCAGGTAATAGCAATCAGCCCCAGCATTTT	CASSIDGRPGNSNQPQHF
TRBJ1-2	TRBD1	-	TRBV5-1	TGCGCCAGCAGCTTTGAAGTCGGCAGGGGGCGAAGCTATGGCTACACCTTC	CASSFEVGRGRSYGYTF
TRBJ2-7	TRBD1	-	TRBV6-1	TGTGCCAGCAGTGAGTGGTGGGGACAGGGCACCTACGAGCAGTACTTC	CASSEWWGQGTYEQYF
TRBJ2-7	-	-	TRBV7-8	TGTGCCAGCAGCTTTTCCGGGGGTCGCGACGAGCAGTACTTC	CASSFSGGRDEQYF
TRBJ1-2	-	once	TRBV3-1/TRBV3-2	TGTGCCAGCAGCCAAGATTGGTGGACACCAGACTATGGCTACACCTTC	CASSQDWWTPDYGYTF
TRBJ2-2	TRBD1	-	TRBV5-1	TGCGCCAGCAGCTCGACAGGGTACGAAATAAACACCGGGGAGCTGTTTTTT	CASSSTGYEINTGELFF
TRBJ2-3	TRBD2	few	TRBV6-4	TGTGCCAGCAGCGCTGCTAGCGGGTCTAGCACAGATACGCAGTATTTT	CASSAASGSSTDTQYF
TRBJ1-6	-	-	TRBV27	TGTGCCAGCAGTTTAGACCAACAGGGTCCGATGGCCAATTCACCCCTCCACTTT	CASSLDQQGPMANSPLHF
TRBJ2-5	-	-	TRBV24-1	TGTGCCACCAGTGATCGGGGATGGGAGACCCAGTACTTC	CATSDRGWETQYF
TRBJ2-3	-	-	TRBV10-3	TGTGCCATCTCTACCGGGGGGCAGCGGGGAGGCACAGATACGCAGTATTTT	CAISTGGQRGGTDTQYF
TRBJ2-7	TRBD1	-	TRBV2	TGTGCCAGCAGTGAACAGGGGGCATCCTACGAGCAGTACTTC	CASSEQGASYEQYF
TRBJ1-2	-	-	TRBV7-2	TGTGCCAGCAGCGACGCGGGGGCTAACTATGGCTACACCTTC	CASSDAGANYGYTF
TRBJ1-5	-	-	TRBV12-3/TRBV12-4	TGTGCCAGCAGTTTTCAGGGCCATCAGGCCCAGCATTTT	CASSFQGHQAQHF
TRBJ2-1	-	-	TRBV7-2	TGTGCCAGCAGCTTAGAACCGCTAGCGAGGTACAATGAGCAGTTCTTC	CASSLEPLARYNEQFF
TRBJ2-3	TRBD2	-	TRBV2	TGTGCCAGCAGTGAGCTAGCGGGGGCCAGCACAGATACGCAGTATTTT	CASSELAGASTDTQYF
TRBJ1-1	-	-	TRBV25-1	TGTGCCAGCAGTGAATCAGGTCTAAACACTGAAGCTTTCTTT	CASSESGLNTEAFF